The next 5 T cell receptor beta chains were all read from a single sample in a study of blood T cell repertoires in COVID-19. The assay was immunoSEQ multiplex PCR, and TCRdb's table has in-frame clones only and misses some. The table lists around 130,000 clones, 70% to 90% of them singletons, with around 20% in the top ten. Sequenced material: peripheral blood. The receptor source for this set is a woman aged 45-60 years who had recovered from COVID-19.

The table lists this clone with a few counts. The rearrangement links TRBV30 to TRBJ2-3; possible D gene TRBD2, 6 bases. The germline CDR1 and CDR2 sequences are GTSNPN and SVGIG (reference sequence). This CDR3 region has 14 residues. The V end was cut by 4 bases, the J end by 3 bases, with 14 bases between. The CDR3 DNA is TGTGCCTGGAAGGTCGCGGGGATGACAGATACGCAGTATTTT. Translated: CAWKVAGMTDTQYF.

For the CDR3, the DNA is TGTGCCAGCTCATACGAACAGGGAAACACCATATATTTT. Encoded protein: CASSYEQGNTIYF. The J gene is TRBJ1-3, the V gene TRBV18; the D is unclear. Germline-derived CDR1 and CDR2 are KGHSH and LQKENI. Trimming took off 5 bases at V and 4 bases at J, with 9 bases between the two ends. The CDR3 is made up of 13 amino acids. The variable domain in full, completed from reference TRBV18 and TRBJ1-3, reads NAGVMQNPRHLVRRRGQEARLRCSPMKGHSHVYWYRQLPEEGLKFMVYLQKENIIDESGMPKERFSAEFPKEGPSILRIQQVVRGDSAAYFCASSYEQGNTIYFGEGSWLTVV.

The rearrangement joins TRBV6-5 to TRBJ1-3, with 7 bases fitting TRBD1. The CDR3 totals 14 residues. The V segment lost 5 bases and the J segment 4 bases; nucleotides outside the gene matches: 5. Germline V gene data show CDR1 as MNHEY and CDR2 as SVGAGI. The CDR3 reads CASSLTGSGNTIYF. CDR3 nucleotides: TGTGCCAGCAGTCTGACAGGGTCGGGAAACACCATATATTTT.

This clone was seen only a few times. The rearrangement uses TRBV18 and TRBJ2-5; 8 nucleotides match TRBD1. The ends lost 8 bases at V and 4 bases at J; junction bases unmatched: 6. The length of the CDR3 is 13 residues. Germline CDR1 KGHSH, CDR2 LQKENI. CDR3: CASKRQGRETQYF. The CDR3 DNA reads TGTGCCAGCAAAAGACAGGGGCGAGAGACCCAGTACTTC. Variable domain in full (rest from reference TRBV18 and TRBJ2-5): NAGVMQNPRHLVRRRGQEARLRCSPMKGHSHVYWYRQLPEEGLKFMVYLQKENIIDESGMPKERFSAEFPKEGPSILRIQQVVRGDSAAYFCASKRQGRETQYFGPGTRLLVL.

The chain is built from TRBV4-2 and TRBJ2-7; 7 bases line up with TRBD2. This CDR3 is built from 15 residues. After removal of 1 base from V and 2 bases from J, the junction contained 5 bases not matched to a gene. In germline, CDR1 is LGHNA, CDR2 YNFKEQ. CDR3 amino acids: CASSQGRDYPYEQYF. In DNA, the CDR3 is TGTGCCAGCAGCCAAGGGCGGGACTACCCCTACGAGCAGTACTTC.